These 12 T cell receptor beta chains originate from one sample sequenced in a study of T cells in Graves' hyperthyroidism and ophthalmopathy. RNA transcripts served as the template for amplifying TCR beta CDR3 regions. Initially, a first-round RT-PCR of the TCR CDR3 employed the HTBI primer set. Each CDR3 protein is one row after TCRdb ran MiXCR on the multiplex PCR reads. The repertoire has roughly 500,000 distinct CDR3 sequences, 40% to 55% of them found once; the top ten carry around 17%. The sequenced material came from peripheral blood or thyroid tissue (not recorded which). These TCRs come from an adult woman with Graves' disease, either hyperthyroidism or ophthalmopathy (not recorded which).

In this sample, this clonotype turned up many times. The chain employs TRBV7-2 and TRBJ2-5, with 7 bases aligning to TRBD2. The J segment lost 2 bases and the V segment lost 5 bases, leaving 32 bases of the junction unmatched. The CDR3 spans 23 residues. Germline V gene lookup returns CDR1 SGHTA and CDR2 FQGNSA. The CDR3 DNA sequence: TGTGCCAGCAGCCTCCCCACGCCCGGGACGTCCAAATTCGGCGGGAGACCTCAAGAGACCCAGTACTTC. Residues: CASSLPTPGTSKFGGRPQETQYF.

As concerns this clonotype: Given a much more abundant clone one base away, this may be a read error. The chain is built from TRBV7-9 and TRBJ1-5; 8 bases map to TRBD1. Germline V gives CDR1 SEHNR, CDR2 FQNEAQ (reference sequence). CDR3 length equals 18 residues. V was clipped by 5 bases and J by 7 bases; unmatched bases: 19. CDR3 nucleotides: TGTGCCAGCAGCCAATCAATCCGGTACAGGGGGATAGGGCAGCCCCAGCATTTT. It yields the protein CASSQSIRYRGIGQPQHF.

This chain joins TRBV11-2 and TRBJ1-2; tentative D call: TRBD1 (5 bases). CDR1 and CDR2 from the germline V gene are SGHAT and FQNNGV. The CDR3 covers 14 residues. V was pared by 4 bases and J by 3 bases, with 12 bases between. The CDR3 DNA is TGTGCCAGCAGCTCAATACGGGGGGACTATGGCTACACCTTC. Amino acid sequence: CASSSIRGDYGYTF.

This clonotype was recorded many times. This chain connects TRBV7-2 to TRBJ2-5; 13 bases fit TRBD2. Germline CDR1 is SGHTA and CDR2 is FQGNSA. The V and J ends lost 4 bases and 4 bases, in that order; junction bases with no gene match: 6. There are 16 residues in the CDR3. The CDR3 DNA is TGTGCCAGCAGCTCCAGGACTAGCGGGAGAGGAGAGACCCAGTACTTC. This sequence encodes CASSSRTSGRGETQYF.

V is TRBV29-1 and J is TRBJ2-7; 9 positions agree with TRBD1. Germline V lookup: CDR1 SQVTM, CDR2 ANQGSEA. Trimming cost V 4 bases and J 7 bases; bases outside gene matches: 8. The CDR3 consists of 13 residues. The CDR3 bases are TGCAGCGTTGGGACAGGGGCGTTATCAGAGCAGTACTTC. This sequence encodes CSVGTGALSEQYF.

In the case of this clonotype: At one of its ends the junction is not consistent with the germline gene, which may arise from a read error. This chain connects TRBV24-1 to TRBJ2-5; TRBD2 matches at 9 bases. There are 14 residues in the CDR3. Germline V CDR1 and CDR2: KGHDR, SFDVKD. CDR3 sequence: CASSPRGGPETQYF. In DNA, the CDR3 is TGTGCCAGCAGTCCGCGGGGGGGCCCAGAGACCCAGTACTTC.

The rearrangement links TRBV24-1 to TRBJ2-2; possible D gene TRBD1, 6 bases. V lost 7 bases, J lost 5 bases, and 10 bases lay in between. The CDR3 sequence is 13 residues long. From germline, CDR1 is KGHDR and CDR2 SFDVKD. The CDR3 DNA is TGTGCCACCAGACAGGGTGAAACCGGGGAGCTGTTTTTT. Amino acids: CATRQGETGELFF.

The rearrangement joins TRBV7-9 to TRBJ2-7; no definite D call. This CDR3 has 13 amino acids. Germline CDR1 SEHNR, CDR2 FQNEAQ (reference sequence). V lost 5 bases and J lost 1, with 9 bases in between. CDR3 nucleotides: TGTGCCAGCAGCCTCAAGGAGTCCTACGAGCAGTACTTC. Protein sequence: CASSLKESYEQYF. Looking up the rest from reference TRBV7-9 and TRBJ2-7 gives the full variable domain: DTGVSQNPRHKITKRGQNVTFRCDPISEHNRLYWYRQTLGQGPEFLTYFQNEAQLEKSRLLSDRFSAERPKGSFSTLEIQRTEQGDSAMYLCASSLKESYEQYFGPGTRLTVT.

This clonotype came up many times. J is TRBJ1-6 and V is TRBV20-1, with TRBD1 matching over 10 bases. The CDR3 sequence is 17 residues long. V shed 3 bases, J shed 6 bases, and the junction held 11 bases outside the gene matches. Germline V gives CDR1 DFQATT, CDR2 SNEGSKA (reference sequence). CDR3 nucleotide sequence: TGCAGTGCTAGTCAAATCCGGGACAGGGGTGGTAATTCACCCCTCCACTTT. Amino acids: CSASQIRDRGGNSPLHF.

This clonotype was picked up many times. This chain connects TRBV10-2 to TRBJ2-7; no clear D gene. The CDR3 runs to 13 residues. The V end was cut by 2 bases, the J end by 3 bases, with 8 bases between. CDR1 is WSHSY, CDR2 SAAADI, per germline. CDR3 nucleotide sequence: TGCGCCAGCAGTGAGACGGAAAACTACGAGCAGTACTTC. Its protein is CASSETENYEQYF.

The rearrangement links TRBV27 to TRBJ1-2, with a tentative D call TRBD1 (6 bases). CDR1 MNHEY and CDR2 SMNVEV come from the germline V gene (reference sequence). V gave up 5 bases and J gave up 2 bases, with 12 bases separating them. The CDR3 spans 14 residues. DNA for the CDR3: TGTGCCAGCAGTGCGACAGGAGAGAACTATGGCTACACCTTC. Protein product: CASSATGENYGYTF.

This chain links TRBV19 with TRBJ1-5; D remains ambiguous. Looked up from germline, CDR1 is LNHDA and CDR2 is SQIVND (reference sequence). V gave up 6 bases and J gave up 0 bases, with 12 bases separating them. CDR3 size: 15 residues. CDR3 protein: CASRTELYSNQPQHF. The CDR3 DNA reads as TGTGCCAGTAGGACGGAACTCTATAGCAATCAGCCCCAGCATTTT.